The 2 T cell receptor beta chains listed next were all sequenced from one sample in a study of blood T cell repertoires in COVID-19. Sequenced by immunoSEQ multiplex PCR; TCRdb stores in-frame clones only, minus some. The sample holds some 290,000 clones, 85% to 95% seen once. The sequencing sample was made of PBMCs or T cells enriched from blood (not recorded which). These TCRs come from a woman aged 30 to 39 who had been exposed to COVID-19.

This clone appeared a single time. The chain employs TRBV7-2 and TRBJ2-5; D call uncertain. The V end was cut by 1 base, the J end by 2 bases, with 5 bases between. The CDR3 is 13 amino acids. The germline gives CDR1 SGHTA, CDR2 FQGNSA. The CDR3, as DNA: TGTGCCAGCAGCTTAGGGCATCAAGAGACCCAGTACTTC. It yields the protein CASSLGHQETQYF.

The chain links TRBV24-1 to TRBJ1-5; the match to TRBD1 covers 9 bases. Germline assignment: CDR1 KGHDR and CDR2 SFDVKD. J was trimmed by 0 bases and V by 7 bases; bases with no gene match: 12. This CDR3 has 18 amino acids. The chain's CDR3 is CATSWDREGPYSNQPQHF. The CDR3, as DNA: TGTGCCACCAGCTGGGACAGGGAGGGCCCTTATAGCAATCAGCCCCAGCATTTT.